This TCR beta chain was identified in a study of T cells in Graves' hyperthyroidism and ophthalmopathy. The CDR3 runs to 16 residues. With V trimmed by 8 bases and J by 2 bases, 11 bases remained unmatched. Per the germline V gene, CDR1 is SNHLY and CDR2 is FYNNEI. RNA transcripts gave rise to amplified TCR beta CDR3 regions. The HTBI primer set served for first-round RT-PCR of the TCR CDR3. From the multiplex PCR reads, TCRdb called clonotypes with MiXCR, one entry per CDR3 protein. The data show about 270,000 distinct CDR3 sequences, 20% to 25% seen once. General observations from the study: Among clonotypes expanded in thyroid above 0.001, most were also found in blood.

This clonotype was counted at least ten times. The antigen is unknown. The receptor's source is a man in his thirties or forties with Graves' ophthalmopathy. The chain uses TRBV2 and TRBJ2-2; TRBD1 matches at 7 bases. The sample comprised blood. The CDR3 DNA sequence: TGTGCCAGCGGTGGACAGGCGAATCCCAACACCGGGGAGCTGTTTTTT. Amino acids: CASGGQANPNTGELFF.